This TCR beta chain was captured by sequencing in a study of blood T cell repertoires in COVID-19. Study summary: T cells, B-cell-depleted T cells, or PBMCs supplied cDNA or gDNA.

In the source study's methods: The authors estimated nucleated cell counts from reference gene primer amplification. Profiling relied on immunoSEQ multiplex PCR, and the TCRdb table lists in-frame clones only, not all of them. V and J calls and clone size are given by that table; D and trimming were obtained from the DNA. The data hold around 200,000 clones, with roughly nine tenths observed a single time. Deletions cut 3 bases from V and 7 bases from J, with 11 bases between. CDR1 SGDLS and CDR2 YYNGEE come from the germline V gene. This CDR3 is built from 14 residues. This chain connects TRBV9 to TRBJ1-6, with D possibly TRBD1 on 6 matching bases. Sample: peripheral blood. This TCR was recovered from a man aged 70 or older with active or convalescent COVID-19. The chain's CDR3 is CASSARQENSPLHF. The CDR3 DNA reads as TGTGCCAGCAGCGCCCGACAGGAGAATTCACCCCTCCACTTT.